The rows below give T cell receptor beta chains drawn from one sample of a study of long-term antiretroviral therapy in people with HIV. Profiling relied on immunoSEQ multiplex PCR, and the TCRdb table lists in-frame clones only, not all of them. The profile shows 20,000 to 25,000 clones, around 83% of them singletons. This sample comprised unsorted PBMCs, obtained 0.1 years before starting antiretroviral therapy. All receptors derive from a man aged 18 to 29 with HIV. Each CDR3 is given with its conserved first and last residue. Fields, in order: V gene, D gene, J gene, clone size, CDR3 protein, CDR3 DNA. A D gene is named only where the DNA matches it firmly. Not every row has a clone size; where given, it reads once, few, many or a size class.

V gene: TRBV30; D gene: -; J gene: TRBJ2-5; clone size: -; CDR3 protein: CAWKGGGKTQYF; CDR3 DNA: TGTGCCTGGAAAGGGGGCGGGAAGACCCAGTACTTC
V gene: TRBV2; D gene: -; J gene: TRBJ1-1; clone size: -; CDR3 protein: CASSEVGIPEAFF; CDR3 DNA: TGTGCCAGCAGTGAAGTCGGGATTCCTGAAGCTTTCTTT
V gene: TRBV18; D gene: -; J gene: TRBJ2-7; clone size: -; CDR3 protein: CASSPTFGYEQYF; CDR3 DNA: TGTGCCAGCTCACCAACCTTCGGGTACGAGCAGTACTTC
V gene: TRBV27; D gene: -; J gene: TRBJ1-1; clone size: -; CDR3 protein: CASSLWQGNTEAFF; CDR3 DNA: TGTGCCAGCAGTTTATGGCAGGGGAACACTGAAGCTTTCTTT
V gene: TRBV28; D gene: -; J gene: TRBJ2-7; clone size: -; CDR3 protein: CASGKRGLYEQYF; CDR3 DNA: TGTGCCAGCGGGAAACGGGGGCTTTACGAGCAGTACTTC
V gene: TRBV7-2; D gene: -; J gene: TRBJ1-2; clone size: -; CDR3 protein: CASSSVHSPTNYGYTF; CDR3 DNA: TGTGCCAGCAGCTCAGTGCACAGCCCAACGAACTATGGCTACACCTTC
V gene: TRBV7-6; D gene: TRBD1; J gene: TRBJ1-1; clone size: -; CDR3 protein: CASSFGQGTEAFF; CDR3 DNA: TGTGCCAGCAGCTTTGGACAGGGAACTGAAGCTTTCTTT
V gene: TRBV5-6; D gene: -; J gene: TRBJ2-2; clone size: -; CDR3 protein: CASSLGTSTGELFF; CDR3 DNA: TGTGCCAGCAGCCTTGGGACCTCGACCGGGGAGCTGTTTTTT
V gene: TRBV9; D gene: TRBD1; J gene: TRBJ1-2; clone size: -; CDR3 protein: CASRGLGQGVDDYGYTF; CDR3 DNA: TGTGCCAGCAGAGGGCTGGGCCAGGGGGTAGACGACTATGGCTACACCTTC
V gene: TRBV5-1; D gene: -; J gene: TRBJ1-6; clone size: once; CDR3 protein: CASSLSWAGSPLHF; CDR3 DNA: TGCGCCAGCAGTCTCTCGTGGGCCGGCTCACCCCTCCACTTT
V gene: TRBV27; D gene: TRBD1; J gene: TRBJ2-7; clone size: -; CDR3 protein: CASSLPTGQGTYEQYF; CDR3 DNA: TGTGCCAGCAGTTTGCCGACGGGACAGGGCACCTACGAGCAGTACTTC
V gene: TRBV18; D gene: TRBD1; J gene: TRBJ2-2; clone size: -; CDR3 protein: CASSPPGQSTANTGELFF; CDR3 DNA: TGTGCCAGCTCCCCTCCGGGACAGAGTACAGCGAACACCGGGGAGCTGTTTTTT
V gene: TRBV6-4; D gene: TRBD2; J gene: TRBJ2-7; clone size: -; CDR3 protein: CASRLTSGTYEQYF; CDR3 DNA: TGTGCCAGCAGATTAACTAGCGGTACCTACGAGCAGTACTTC
V gene: TRBV5-5; D gene: TRBD1; J gene: TRBJ1-4; clone size: -; CDR3 protein: CASSRTGGATNEKLFF; CDR3 DNA: TGTGCCAGCAGCAGGACAGGGGGCGCAACTAATGAAAAACTGTTTTTT
V gene: TRBV27; D gene: -; J gene: TRBJ2-5; clone size: -; CDR3 protein: CASSLSFAVGGETQYF; CDR3 DNA: TGTGCCAGCAGTTTATCTTTCGCGGTTGGGGGTGAGACCCAGTACTTC
V gene: TRBV5-1; D gene: -; J gene: TRBJ2-7; clone size: -; CDR3 protein: CASSLGSQDHEQYF; CDR3 DNA: TGCGCCAGCAGCTTGGGGTCACAGGACCACGAGCAGTACTTC
V gene: TRBV6-4; D gene: -; J gene: TRBJ2-5; clone size: -; CDR3 protein: CASSDSSRGWLRKETQYF; CDR3 DNA: TGTGCCAGCAGTGACTCGAGTCGGGGGTGGTTGAGGAAAGAGACCCAGTACTTC
V gene: TRBV7-2; D gene: TRBD1; J gene: TRBJ1-5; clone size: -; CDR3 protein: CASSLAWDRVQPQHF; CDR3 DNA: TGTGCCAGCAGCTTAGCGTGGGACAGGGTTCAGCCCCAGCATTTT
V gene: TRBV18; D gene: -; J gene: TRBJ1-3; clone size: -; CDR3 protein: CASSPRLDQLSSSGNTIYF; CDR3 DNA: TGTGCCAGCTCGCCTAGGTTGGATCAACTTTCGAGCTCTGGAAACACCATATATTTT
V gene: TRBV18; D gene: TRBD2; J gene: TRBJ2-5; clone size: once; CDR3 protein: CASSPNGGDQETQYF; CDR3 DNA: TGTGCCAGCTCACCGAACGGGGGGGACCAAGAGACCCAGTACTTC
V gene: TRBV5-1; D gene: TRBD2; J gene: TRBJ2-5; clone size: -; CDR3 protein: CASNLAGGVLETQYF; CDR3 DNA: TGCGCCAGCAACCTAGCGGGGGGGGTCCTAGAGACCCAGTACTTC
V gene: TRBV2; D gene: -; J gene: TRBJ2-7; clone size: -; CDR3 protein: CASSEPQDLGQYF; CDR3 DNA: TGTGCCAGCAGTGAGCCGCAGGATCTGGGGCAGTACTTC
V gene: TRBV5-1; D gene: -; J gene: TRBJ2-5; clone size: -; CDR3 protein: CASSLGRAQETQYF; CDR3 DNA: TGCGCCAGCAGCTTGGGTAGGGCACAAGAGACCCAGTACTTC
V gene: TRBV11-3; D gene: -; J gene: TRBJ2-1; clone size: -; CDR3 protein: CASSSGGGQINEQFF; CDR3 DNA: TGTGCCAGCAGCTCAGGCGGTGGACAGATCAATGAGCAGTTCTTC
V gene: TRBV28; D gene: -; J gene: TRBJ1-1; clone size: -; CDR3 protein: CASSFERVGGTEAFF; CDR3 DNA: TGTGCCAGCAGTTTCGAAAGGGTGGGAGGCACTGAAGCTTTCTTT
V gene: TRBV16; D gene: TRBD1; J gene: TRBJ1-2; clone size: once; CDR3 protein: CASSQTGTGGSRGYTF; CDR3 DNA: TGTGCCAGCAGCCAAACCGGGACAGGGGGAAGTCGGGGCTACACCTTC
V gene: TRBV28; D gene: -; J gene: TRBJ2-7; clone size: -; CDR3 protein: CASIRAGPFYEQYF; CDR3 DNA: TGTGCCAGCATACGAGCCGGGCCTTTCTACGAGCAGTACTTC
V gene: TRBV2; D gene: -; J gene: TRBJ1-1; clone size: -; CDR3 protein: CATGAVTDTEAFF; CDR3 DNA: TGTGCCACCGGAGCGGTGACGGACACTGAAGCTTTCTTT